This T cell receptor beta chain was identified during a study of CD8 T cells in Susac syndrome. Notes on the study in general: No clonal expansion appeared among CD4+ T cells in Susac patients.

Worth noting for this clonotype: The antigen remains undetermined.

RNA in amounts of 0.5 to 1 ug was reverse transcribed with random hexamers. TCRdb called the immunoSEQ multiplex PCR reads again in MiXCR, with one record for every CDR3 protein. The profile shows about 180,000 distinct CDR3 sequences, just under 95% of them singletons. The CDR3 is made up of 15 amino acids. V dropped 1 base and J dropped 1 base, with 9 bases sitting between them. CDR1 and CDR2 from the germline V gene are LGHNA and YNFKEQ. Sequencing of TCR beta drew on CD8+ and CD4+ T cells from blood. This TCR came from a human donor with Susac syndrome. The sample comprised CD4+ T cells from PBMCs. The rearrangement uses TRBV4-2 and TRBJ2-3; D is perhaps TRBD1 or TRBD2 (5 bases each). The CDR3 sequence is CASSQGGERTDTQYF. In DNA form, the CDR3 reads TGTGCCAGCAGCCAAGGAGGGGAACGCACAGATACGCAGTATTTT.